This T cell receptor beta chain derives from a study of T cells expressing NK-cell markers. Findings and caveats of the study: In about six donors, dominant NKG2C+ clonotypes were roughly 1.0-7.0% of CD8+ T cells.

Germline CDR1 and CDR2: MNHEY and SVGAGI. This CDR3 contains 15 residues. As concerns this clonotype: Its antigen remains unidentified.

Each CDR3 protein gets one entry in TCRdb, which reprocessed the 5' RACE reads and gives no DNA. The sample table sets out some 600,000 distinct CDR3 sequences. This TCR derives from a man aged 18 to 30 in good health. The sequenced sample consisted of blood T cells: a sorted CD56 or NKG2C T cell subset, CD4+ or CD8+ T cells, or bulk PBMC T cells (not recorded which). This rearrangement joins TRBV6-5 to TRBJ2-1; TCRdb's D gene call, TRBD1, goes unchecked for lack of DNA. The CDR3 sequence is CASSQGQGLMNEQFF.